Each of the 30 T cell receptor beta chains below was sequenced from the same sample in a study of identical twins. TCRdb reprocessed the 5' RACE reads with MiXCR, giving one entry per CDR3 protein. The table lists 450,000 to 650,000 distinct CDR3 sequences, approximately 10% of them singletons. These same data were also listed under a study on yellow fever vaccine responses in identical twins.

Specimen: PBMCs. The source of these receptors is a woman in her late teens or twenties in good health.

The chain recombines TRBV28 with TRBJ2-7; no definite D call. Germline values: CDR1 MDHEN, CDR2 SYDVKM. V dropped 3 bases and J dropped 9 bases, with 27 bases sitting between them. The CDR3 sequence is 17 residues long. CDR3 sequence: CASSFVVVDQPPVVQYF. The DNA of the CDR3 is TGTGCCAGCAGTTTCGTGGTGGTGGACCAGCCCCCTGTGGTGCAGTACTTC. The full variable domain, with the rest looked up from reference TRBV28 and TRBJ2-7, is DVKVTQSSRYLVKRTGEKVFLECVQDMDHENMFWYRQDPGLGLRLIYFSYDVKMKEKGDIPEGYSVSREKKERFSLILESASTNQTSMYLCASSFVVVDQPPVVQYFGPGTRLTVT.

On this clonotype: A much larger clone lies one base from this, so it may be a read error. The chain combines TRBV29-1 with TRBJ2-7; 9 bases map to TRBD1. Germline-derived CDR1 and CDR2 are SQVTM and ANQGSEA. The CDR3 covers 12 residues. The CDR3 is CRVGTGTYEQYF. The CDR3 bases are TGCAGAGTTGGGACAGGGACCTACGAGCAGTACTTC.

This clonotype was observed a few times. The CDR3, as DNA: TGTGCCAGCAGCTTTGTTCCCGGGAATGAGCAGTTCTTC. Amino acid sequence: CASSFVPGNEQFF. The chain recombines TRBV11-1 with TRBJ2-1; D not resolved. CDR1 SGHAT and CDR2 FQDESV come from the germline V gene (reference sequence). Between the trimmed V and J ends, which lost 3 bases and 7 bases, there was a span of 10 bases. The CDR3 length is 13 residues.

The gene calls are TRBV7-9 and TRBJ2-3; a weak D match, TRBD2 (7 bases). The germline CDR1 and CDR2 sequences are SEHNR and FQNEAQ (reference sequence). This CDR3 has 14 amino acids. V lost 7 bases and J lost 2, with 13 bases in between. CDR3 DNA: TGTGCCAGCATCCCCGGGGGGCTCACAGATACGCAGTATTTT. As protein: CASIPGGLTDTQYF.

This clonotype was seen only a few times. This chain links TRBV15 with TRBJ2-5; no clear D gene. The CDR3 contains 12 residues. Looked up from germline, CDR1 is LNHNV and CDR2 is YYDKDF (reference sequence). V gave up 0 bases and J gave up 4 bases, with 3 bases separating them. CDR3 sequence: CATSRDAETQYF. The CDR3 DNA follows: TGTGCCACCAGCAGAGATGCAGAGACCCAGTACTTC.

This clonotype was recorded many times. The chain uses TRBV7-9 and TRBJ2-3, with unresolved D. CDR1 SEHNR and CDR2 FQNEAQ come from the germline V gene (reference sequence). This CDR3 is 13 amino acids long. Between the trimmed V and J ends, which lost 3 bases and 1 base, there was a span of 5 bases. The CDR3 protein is CASSFIGTDTQYF. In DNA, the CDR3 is TGTGCCAGCAGCTTTATTGGCACAGATACGCAGTATTTT.

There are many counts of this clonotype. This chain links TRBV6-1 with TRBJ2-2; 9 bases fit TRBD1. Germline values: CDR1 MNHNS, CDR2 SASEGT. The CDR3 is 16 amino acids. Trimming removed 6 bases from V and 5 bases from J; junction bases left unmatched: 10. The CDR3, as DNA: TGTGCCAGCAGCTCGTCCGGGACAGGGCTTACCGGGGAGCTGTTTTTT. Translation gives CASSSSGTGLTGELFF.

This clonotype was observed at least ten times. CDR3 nucleotides: TGTGCCAGCAGTCGGGATCCCCCCCCAGATACGCAGTATTTT. Amino acids: CASSRDPPPDTQYF. This chain uses TRBV12-3 or TRBV12-4 with TRBJ2-3; D is perhaps TRBD2 (5 bases). CDR3 length equals 14 residues. The V end was cut by 5 bases, the J end by 4 bases, with 13 bases between.

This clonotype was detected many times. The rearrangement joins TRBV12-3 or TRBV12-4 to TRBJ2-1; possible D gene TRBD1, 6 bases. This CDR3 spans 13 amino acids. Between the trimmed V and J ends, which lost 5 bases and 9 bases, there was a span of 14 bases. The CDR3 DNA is TGTGCCAGCAGTGACGGACAGCGCGGTGAGCAGTTCTTC. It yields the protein CASSDGQRGEQFF.

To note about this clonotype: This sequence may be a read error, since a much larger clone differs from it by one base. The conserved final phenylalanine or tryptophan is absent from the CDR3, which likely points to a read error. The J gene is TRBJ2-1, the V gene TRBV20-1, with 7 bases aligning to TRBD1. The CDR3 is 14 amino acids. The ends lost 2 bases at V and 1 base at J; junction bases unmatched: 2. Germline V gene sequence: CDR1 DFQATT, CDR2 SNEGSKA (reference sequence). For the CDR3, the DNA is TGCAGTGCTAGACAGGGGGTTTCCTACAATGAGCAGTTCTCC. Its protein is CSARQGVSYNEQFS.

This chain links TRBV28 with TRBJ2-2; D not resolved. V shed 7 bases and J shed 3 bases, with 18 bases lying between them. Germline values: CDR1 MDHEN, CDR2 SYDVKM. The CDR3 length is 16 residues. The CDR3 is CASTPIQGPDTGELFF. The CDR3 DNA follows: TGTGCCAGCACCCCAATCCAAGGCCCCGACACCGGGGAGCTGTTTTTT. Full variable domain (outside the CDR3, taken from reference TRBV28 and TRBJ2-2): DVKVTQSSRYLVKRTGEKVFLECVQDMDHENMFWYRQDPGLGLRLIYFSYDVKMKEKGDIPEGYSVSREKKERFSLILESASTNQTSMYLCASTPIQGPDTGELFFGEGSRLTVL.

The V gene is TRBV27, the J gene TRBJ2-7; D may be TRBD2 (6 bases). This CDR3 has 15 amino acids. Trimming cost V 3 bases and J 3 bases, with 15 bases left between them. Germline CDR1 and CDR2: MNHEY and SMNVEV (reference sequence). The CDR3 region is CASSLWSGVVYEQYF. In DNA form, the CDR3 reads TGTGCCAGCAGTTTGTGGTCGGGGGTGGTCTACGAGCAGTACTTC.

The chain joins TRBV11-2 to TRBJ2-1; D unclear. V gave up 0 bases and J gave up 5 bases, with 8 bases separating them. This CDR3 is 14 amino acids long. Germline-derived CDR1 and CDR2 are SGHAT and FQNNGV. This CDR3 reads CASSLDGRNNEQFF. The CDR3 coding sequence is TGTGCCAGCAGCTTAGATGGTCGGAACAATGAGCAGTTCTTC.

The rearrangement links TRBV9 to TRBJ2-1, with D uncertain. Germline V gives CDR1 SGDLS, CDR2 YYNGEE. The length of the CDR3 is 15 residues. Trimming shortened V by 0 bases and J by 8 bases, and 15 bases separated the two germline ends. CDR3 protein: CASSVDAPSQYEQFF. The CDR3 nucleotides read TGTGCCAGCAGCGTAGATGCACCGAGTCAGTATGAGCAGTTCTTC.

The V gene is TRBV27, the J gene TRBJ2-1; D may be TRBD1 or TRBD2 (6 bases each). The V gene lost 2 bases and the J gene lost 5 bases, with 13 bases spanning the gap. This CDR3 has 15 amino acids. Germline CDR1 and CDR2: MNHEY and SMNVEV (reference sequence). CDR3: CASSLRGAPNNEQFF. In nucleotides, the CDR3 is TGTGCCAGCAGTTTAAGGGGGGCACCGAACAATGAGCAGTTCTTC.

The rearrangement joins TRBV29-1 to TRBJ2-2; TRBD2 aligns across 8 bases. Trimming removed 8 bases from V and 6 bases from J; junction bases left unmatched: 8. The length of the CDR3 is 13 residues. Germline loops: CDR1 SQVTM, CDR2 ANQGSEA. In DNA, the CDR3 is TGCAGCAGCAGCGGGAGAGGGGCCGGGGAGCTGTTTTTT. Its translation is CSSSGRGAGELFF.

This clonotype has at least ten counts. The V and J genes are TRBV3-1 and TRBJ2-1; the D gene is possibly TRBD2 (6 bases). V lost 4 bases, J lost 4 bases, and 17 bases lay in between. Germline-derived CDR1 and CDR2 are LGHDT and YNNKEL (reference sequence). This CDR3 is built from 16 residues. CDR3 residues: CASSPRLVPLYNEQFF. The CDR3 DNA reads TGTGCCAGCAGCCCCAGACTAGTGCCTTTATACAATGAGCAGTTCTTC.

The chain's CDR3 is CASSQETASYEQYF. CDR3 nucleotides: TGTGCCAGCAGCCAAGAAACAGCCTCCTACGAGCAGTACTTC. V usage is TRBV3-1 and J usage is TRBJ2-7; D remains ambiguous. Trimming cost V 0 bases and J 0 bases, with 6 bases left between them. Germline V lookup: CDR1 LGHDT, CDR2 YNNKEL (reference sequence). The CDR3 covers 14 residues.

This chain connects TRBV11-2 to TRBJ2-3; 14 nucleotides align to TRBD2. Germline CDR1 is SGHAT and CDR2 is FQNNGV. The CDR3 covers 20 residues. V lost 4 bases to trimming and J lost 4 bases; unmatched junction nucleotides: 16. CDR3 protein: CASSSSRLAGGPGVADTQYF. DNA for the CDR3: TGTGCCAGCAGCTCGTCGAGACTAGCGGGAGGGCCGGGGGTAGCAGATACGCAGTATTTT.

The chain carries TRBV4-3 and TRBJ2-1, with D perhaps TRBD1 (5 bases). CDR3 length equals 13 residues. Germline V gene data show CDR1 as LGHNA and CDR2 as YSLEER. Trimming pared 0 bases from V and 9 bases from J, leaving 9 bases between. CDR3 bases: TGCGCCAGCAGCCAAGATGGGGCGGCTGAGCAGTTCTTC. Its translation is CASSQDGAAEQFF.

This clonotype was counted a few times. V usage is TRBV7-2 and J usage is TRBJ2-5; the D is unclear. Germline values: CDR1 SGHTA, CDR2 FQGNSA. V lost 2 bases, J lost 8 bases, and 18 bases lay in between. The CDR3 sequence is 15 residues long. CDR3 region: CASSLIPRERVTQYF. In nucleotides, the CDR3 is TGTGCCAGCAGCTTAATCCCCAGAGAAAGAGTCACCCAGTACTTC.

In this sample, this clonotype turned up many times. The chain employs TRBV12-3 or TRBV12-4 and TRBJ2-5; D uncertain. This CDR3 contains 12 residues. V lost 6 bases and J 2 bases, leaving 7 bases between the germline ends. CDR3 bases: TGTGCCAGCAGGTTGCGGCAAGAGACCCAGTACTTC. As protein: CASRLRQETQYF.

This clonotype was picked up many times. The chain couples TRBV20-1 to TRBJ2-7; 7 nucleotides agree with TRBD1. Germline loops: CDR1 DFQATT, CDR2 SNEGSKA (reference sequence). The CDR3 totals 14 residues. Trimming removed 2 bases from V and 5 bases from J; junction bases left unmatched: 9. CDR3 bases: TGCAGTGCTAGATTAATGGGGACAGACCACGAGCAGTACTTC. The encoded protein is CSARLMGTDHEQYF.

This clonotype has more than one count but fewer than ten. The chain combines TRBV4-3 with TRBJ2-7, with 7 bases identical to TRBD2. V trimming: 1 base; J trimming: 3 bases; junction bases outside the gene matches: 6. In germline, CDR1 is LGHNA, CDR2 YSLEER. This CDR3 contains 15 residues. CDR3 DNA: TGCGCCAGCAGCCAAGTGGGACTACAGGACTACGAGCAGTACTTC. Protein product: CASSQVGLQDYEQYF.

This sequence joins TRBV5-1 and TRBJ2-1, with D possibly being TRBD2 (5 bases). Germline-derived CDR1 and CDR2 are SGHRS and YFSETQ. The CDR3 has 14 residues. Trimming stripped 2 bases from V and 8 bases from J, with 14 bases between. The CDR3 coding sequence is TGCGCCAGCAGCTTTTATCGGGGTAGCGATGAGCAGTTCTTC. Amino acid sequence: CASSFYRGSDEQFF.

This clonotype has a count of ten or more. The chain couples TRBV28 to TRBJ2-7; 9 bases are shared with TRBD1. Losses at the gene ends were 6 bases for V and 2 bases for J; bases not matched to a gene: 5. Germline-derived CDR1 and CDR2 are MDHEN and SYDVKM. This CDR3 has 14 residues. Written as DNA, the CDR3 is TGTGCCAGCAGGACCGGGACAGGGACCTACGAGCAGTACTTC. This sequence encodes CASRTGTGTYEQYF.

The CDR3 sequence is CASSLGLAGSRETQYF. CDR3 in DNA: TGTGCCAGCAGTTTGGGGCTAGCGGGGTCCCGGGAGACCCAGTACTTC. The V and J genes are TRBV12-3 or TRBV12-4 and TRBJ2-5; 9 nucleotides match TRBD2. V shed 3 bases and J 5 bases; nucleotides not matched to a gene: 10. The CDR3 runs 16 residues.

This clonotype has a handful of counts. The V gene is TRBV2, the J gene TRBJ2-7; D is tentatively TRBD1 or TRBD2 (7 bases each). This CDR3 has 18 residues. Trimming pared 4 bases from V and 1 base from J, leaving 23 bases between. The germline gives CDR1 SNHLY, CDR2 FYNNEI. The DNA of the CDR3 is TGTGCCAGCAGTGTCGAAGGGGGCTTGTCTAGCGGTTCCTACGAGCAGTACTTC. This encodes CASSVEGGLSSGSYEQYF.

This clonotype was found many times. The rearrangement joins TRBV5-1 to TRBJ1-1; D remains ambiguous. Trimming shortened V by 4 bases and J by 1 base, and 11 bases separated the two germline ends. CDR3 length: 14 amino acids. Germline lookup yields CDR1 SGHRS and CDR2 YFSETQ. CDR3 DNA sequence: TGCGCCAGCAGCCCGGACGGATCGAACACTGAAGCTTTCTTT. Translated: CASSPDGSNTEAFF. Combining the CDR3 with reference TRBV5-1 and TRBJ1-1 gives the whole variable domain KAGVTQTPRYLIKTRGQQVTLSCSPISGHRSVSWYQQTPGQGLQFLFEYFSETQRNKGNFPGRFSGRQFSNSRSEMNVSTLELGDSALYLCASSPDGSNTEAFFGQGTRLTVV.

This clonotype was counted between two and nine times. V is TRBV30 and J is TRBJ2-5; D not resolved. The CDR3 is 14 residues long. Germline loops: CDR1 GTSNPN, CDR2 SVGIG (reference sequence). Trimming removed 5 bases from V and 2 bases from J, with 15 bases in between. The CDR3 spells CAWAAGGSQETQYF. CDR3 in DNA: TGTGCCTGGGCCGCCGGCGGCTCACAAGAGACCCAGTACTTC.